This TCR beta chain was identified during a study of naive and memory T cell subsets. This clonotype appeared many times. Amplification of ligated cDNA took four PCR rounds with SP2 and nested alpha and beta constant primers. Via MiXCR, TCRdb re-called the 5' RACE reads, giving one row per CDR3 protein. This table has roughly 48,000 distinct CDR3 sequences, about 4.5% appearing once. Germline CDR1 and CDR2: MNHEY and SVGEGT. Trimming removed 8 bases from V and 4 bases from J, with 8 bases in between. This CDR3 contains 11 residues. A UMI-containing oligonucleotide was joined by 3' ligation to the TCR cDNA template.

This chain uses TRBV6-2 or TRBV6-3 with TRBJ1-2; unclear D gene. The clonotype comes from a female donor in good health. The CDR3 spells CASARLYGYTF. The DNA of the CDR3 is TGTGCCAGCGCCCGCCTCTATGGCTACACCTTC.